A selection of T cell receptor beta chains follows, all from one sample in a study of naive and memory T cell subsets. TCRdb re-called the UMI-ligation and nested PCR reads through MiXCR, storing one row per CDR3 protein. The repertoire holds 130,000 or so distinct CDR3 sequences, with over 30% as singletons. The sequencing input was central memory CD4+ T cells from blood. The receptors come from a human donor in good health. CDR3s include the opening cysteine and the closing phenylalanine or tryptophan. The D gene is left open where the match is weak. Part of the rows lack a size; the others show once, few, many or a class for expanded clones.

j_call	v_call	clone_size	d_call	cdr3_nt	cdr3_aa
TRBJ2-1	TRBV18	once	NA	TGTGCCAGCTCACCACCCCTTAGGACCAATGAGCAGTTCTTC	CASSPPLRTNEQFF
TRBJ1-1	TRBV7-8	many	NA	TGTGCCAGCAGCTTAGCGCCGTGGACTGAAGCTTTCTTT	CASSLAPWTEAFF
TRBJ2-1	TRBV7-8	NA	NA	TGTGCCAGCAGCTTAAGGGCGGCCTCCCCGCCGGGCTCCTACAAAGAGCAGTTCTTC	CASSLRAASPPGSYKEQFF
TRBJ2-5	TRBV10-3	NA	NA	TGTGCCATCAGTGAGTCGCTGGGACAGGGAATAGCGGGAGGACAAGAGACCCAGTACTTC	CAISESLGQGIAGGQETQYF
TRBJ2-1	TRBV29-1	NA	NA	TGCAGCGCTGAACAGGGCGCGGTCGATAAGCAGTTCTTC	CSAEQGAVDKQFF
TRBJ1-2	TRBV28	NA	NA	TGTGCCAGCCCAGATCGGGCATGGTGTGTTTGCTATGGCTACACCTTC	CASPDRAWCVCYGYTF
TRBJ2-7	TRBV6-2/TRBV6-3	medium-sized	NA	TGTGCCAGCAGGCGGGTCCCGGCTTCCCACGAGCAGTACTTC	CASRRVPASHEQYF
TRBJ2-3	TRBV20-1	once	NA	TGCAGTGCTTTACCCGGGACTTCAGCTAGCACAGATACGCAGTATTTT	CSALPGTSASTDTQYF
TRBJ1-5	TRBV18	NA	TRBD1	TGTGCCAGCTCACCAACTTTTGGACAGGGGAATCAGCCCCAGCATTTT	CASSPTFGQGNQPQHF
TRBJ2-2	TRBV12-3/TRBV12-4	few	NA	TGTGCCAGCAATTCCGGGAACACCGGGGAGCTGTTTTTT	CASNSGNTGELFF
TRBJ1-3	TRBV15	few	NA	TGTGCCACGGCGACAGGTGATGGAAACACCATATATTTT	CATATGDGNTIYF
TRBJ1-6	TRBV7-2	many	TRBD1	TGTGCCAGCAGCTTAAATGGGAGGACAGGGGGCGTTAATTCACCCCTCCACTTT	CASSLNGRTGGVNSPLHF
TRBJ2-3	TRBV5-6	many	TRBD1	TGTGCCAGCACCCGTTTTGGTTACACCGGGACAGGGGGAGATACGCAGTATTTT	CASTRFGYTGTGGDTQYF
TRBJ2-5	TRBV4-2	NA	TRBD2	TGTGCCAGCAGCCAAGAGTTACTAGCGGGAGGTCGGGAGACCCAGTACTTC	CASSQELLAGGRETQYF
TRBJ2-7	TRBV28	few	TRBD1	TGTGCCAGCAGTCTAACAGGGGCTTCAACCTACGAGCAGTACTTC	CASSLTGASTYEQYF
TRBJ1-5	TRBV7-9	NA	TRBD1	TGTGCCAGCAGCGGCGACCCCCGGACAGGGGAAAGCAATCAGCCCCAGCATTTT	CASSGDPRTGESNQPQHF
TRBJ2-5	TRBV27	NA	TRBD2	TGTGCCAGCAGGGCCCTAGCGGGGCTAGAGACCCAGTACTTC	CASRALAGLETQYF
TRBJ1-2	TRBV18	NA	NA	TGTGCCAGCTCACCACCGGATTCCTATGGCTACACCTTC	CASSPPDSYGYTF
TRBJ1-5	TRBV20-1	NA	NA	TGCAGTGCTAGATCATCCGACAGGTATAGCAATCAGCCCCAGCATTTT	CSARSSDRYSNQPQHF
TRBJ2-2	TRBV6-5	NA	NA	TGTGCCAGCAGAAGGACTCTGAACACCGGGGAGCTGTTTTTT	CASRRTLNTGELFF
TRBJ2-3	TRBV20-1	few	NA	TGCAGTGCAATGGGCGAATCACGAGATACGCAGTATTTT	CSAMGESRDTQYF
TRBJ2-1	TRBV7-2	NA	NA	TGTGCCAGCAGCTTAGGGTTCGGGGGGCGGGATGAGCAGTTCTTC	CASSLGFGGRDEQFF
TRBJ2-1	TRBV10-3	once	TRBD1	TGTGCCATCAGGGACGGACAGGGGGCGATAAGTGAGCAGTTCTTC	CAIRDGQGAISEQFF
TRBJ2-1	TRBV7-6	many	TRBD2	TGTGCCAGCAGCTTGTTCGCTAGCGGGAGTTACAATGAGCAGTTCTTC	CASSLFASGSYNEQFF
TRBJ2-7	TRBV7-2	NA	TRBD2	TGTGCCAGCAGCTTCCTAGCGGGAGGTCCGGAGCAGTACTTC	CASSFLAGGPEQYF
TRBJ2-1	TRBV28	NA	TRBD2	TGTGCCAGCAGTACCGGGACTATGGAGTTCTTC	CASSTGTMEFF
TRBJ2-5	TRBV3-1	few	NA	TGTGCCAGCAGCCAAGTTGGACCTGAGAAGACCCAGTACTTC	CASSQVGPEKTQYF
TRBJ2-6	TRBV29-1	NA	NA	TGCAGCGTTGATACAGGGTTCTCTGGGGCCAACGTCCTGACTTTC	CSVDTGFSGANVLTF
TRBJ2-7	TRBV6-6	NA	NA	TGTGCCAGCAGTTACGGCGCAGGGGTCGAGCAGTACTTC	CASSYGAGVEQYF
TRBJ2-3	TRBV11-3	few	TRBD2	TGTGCCAGCAGCTCACCGACTCTAGCGGGATTCACAGATACGCAGTATTTT	CASSSPTLAGFTDTQYF
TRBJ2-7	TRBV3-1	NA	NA	TGTGCCAGCAGCCAAGATATGGGCTCCTTGCGGCCCGAGCAGTACTTC	CASSQDMGSLRPEQYF
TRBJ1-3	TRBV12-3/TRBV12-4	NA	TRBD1	TGTGCCAGCAGTTCATTCGCGGGACAGTCCTCCTCTGGAAACACCATATATTTT	CASSSFAGQSSSGNTIYF
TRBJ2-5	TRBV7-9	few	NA	TGTGCCAGCAGCCCCCCGAAGACAAGACAAGAGACCCAGTACTTC	CASSPPKTRQETQYF
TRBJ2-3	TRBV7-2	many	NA	TGTGCCAGCAGCTTATTCACAGATACGCAGTATTTT	CASSLFTDTQYF
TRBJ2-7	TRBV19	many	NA	TGTGCCAGTAGTATTGCAGGAAGCTCCTACGAGCAGTACTTC	CASSIAGSSYEQYF
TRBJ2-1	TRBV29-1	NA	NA	TGCAGCGTTGGTCGGTGGGGAAATGAGCAGTTCTTC	CSVGRWGNEQFF
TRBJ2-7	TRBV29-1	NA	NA	TGCAGCGTTGGAGGGGTTGGAGCTGAGGGTTACGAGCAGTACTTC	CSVGGVGAEGYEQYF
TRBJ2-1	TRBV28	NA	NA	TGTGCCAGCAAGCGCCATGAGCAGTTCTTC	CASKRHEQFF
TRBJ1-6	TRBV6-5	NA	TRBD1	TGTGCCAGCAGTTGGCGACAGGGATCACCCCTCCACTTT	CASSWRQGSPLHF
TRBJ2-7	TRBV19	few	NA	TGTGCCAGTAGTACCGGGCTTTCAGACTACGAGCAGTACTTC	CASSTGLSDYEQYF
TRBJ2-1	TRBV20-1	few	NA	TGCAGTGCTGTTGAAGGTGGAGTTAGAAATGAGCAGTTCTTC	CSAVEGGVRNEQFF
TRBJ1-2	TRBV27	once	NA	TGTGCCAGCAGGCCCCAGGGGTTCCTTGGGGGCTACACCTTC	CASRPQGFLGGYTF
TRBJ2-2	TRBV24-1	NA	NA	TGTGCCACCAGTGATACGCCGGGACCCCTGAACACCGGGGAGCTGTTTTTT	CATSDTPGPLNTGELFF
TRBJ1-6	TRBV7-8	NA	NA	TGTGCCAGCAGCTTAGCGCGGCCAGGGAGCTCCTATAATTCACCCCTCCACTTT	CASSLARPGSSYNSPLHF
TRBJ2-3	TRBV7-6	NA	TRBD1	TGTGCCAGCAGCCAAGACAGGGTTGATACGCAGTATTTT	CASSQDRVDTQYF
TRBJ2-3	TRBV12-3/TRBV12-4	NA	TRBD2	TGTGCCAGCAGTCAGGGACTAGATGGTACGCAGTATTTT	CASSQGLDGTQYF
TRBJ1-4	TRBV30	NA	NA	TGTGCCTGGGGGGGCAGGGAGAATGAAAAACTGTTTTTT	CAWGGRENEKLFF
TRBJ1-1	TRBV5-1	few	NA	TGCGCCAGCAGCTCAACCGTGAATAGGGGCACTGAAGCTTTCTTT	CASSSTVNRGTEAFF
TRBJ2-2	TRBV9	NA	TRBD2	TGTGCCAGCAGACCTAGCGGGAGTTTGTCCGGGGAGCTGTTTTTT	CASRPSGSLSGELFF
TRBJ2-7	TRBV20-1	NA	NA	TGCAGTGCTAGAGGCACCCGGGGCTTAGACGAGCAGTACTTC	CSARGTRGLDEQYF
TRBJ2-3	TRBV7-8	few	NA	TGTGCCAGCAGCTTCAGGGGTCGCACAGATACGCAGTATTTT	CASSFRGRTDTQYF
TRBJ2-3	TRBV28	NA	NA	TGTGCCAGCAGTTCCCCGGCAGATACGCAGTATTTT	CASSSPADTQYF
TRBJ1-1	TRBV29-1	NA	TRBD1	TGCAGCGTTACCGGGACAGGCTTGAACACTGAAGCTTTCTTT	CSVTGTGLNTEAFF
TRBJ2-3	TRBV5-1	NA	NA	TGCGCCAGCAGCCCTGATAGGTTTGGAGATACGCAGTATTTT	CASSPDRFGDTQYF
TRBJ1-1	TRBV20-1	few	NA	TGCAGTGCTAGCACCCCGGCGGTGAACACTGAAGCTTTCTTT	CSASTPAVNTEAFF
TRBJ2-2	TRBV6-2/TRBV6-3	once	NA	TGTGCCAGCAGTTATCAGCGAGGGACGACCGGGGAGCTGTTTTTT	CASSYQRGTTGELFF